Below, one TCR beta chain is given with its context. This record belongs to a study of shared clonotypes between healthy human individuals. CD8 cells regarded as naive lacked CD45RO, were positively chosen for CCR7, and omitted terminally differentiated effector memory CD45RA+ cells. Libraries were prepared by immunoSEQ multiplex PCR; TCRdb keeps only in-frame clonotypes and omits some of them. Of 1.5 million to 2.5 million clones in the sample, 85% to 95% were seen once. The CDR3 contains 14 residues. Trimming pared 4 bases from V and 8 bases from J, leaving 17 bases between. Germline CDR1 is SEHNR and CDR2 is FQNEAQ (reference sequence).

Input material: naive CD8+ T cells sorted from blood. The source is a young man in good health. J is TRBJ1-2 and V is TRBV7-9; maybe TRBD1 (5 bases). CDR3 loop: CASSYLSRVAGYTF. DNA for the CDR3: TGTGCCAGCAGCTATCTATCCAGGGTGGCGGGCTACACCTTC.